The 15 T cell receptor beta chains presented below share a single source sample, sequenced in a study of early T cells in non-severe SARS-CoV-2 infection. TCRdb re-derived calls from the 5' RACE reads in MiXCR, one entry per CDR3 protein. The sample includes 55,000 or so distinct CDR3 sequences, around 6.6% seen only once; the top ten take 5.5% to 7.5%. Sequenced here: whole blood, sampled at baseline. These receptors all come from an adult who was a healthcare worker with PCR-confirmed SARS-CoV-2 infection or an uninfected control (not recorded which).

This clonotype was counted ten times or more. The V and J genes are TRBV7-6 and TRBJ2-7; tentatively, D is TRBD2 (6 bases). Per the germline V gene, CDR1 is SGHVS and CDR2 is FNYEAQ. Trimming removed 5 bases from V and 6 bases from J, with 20 bases in between. The CDR3 contains 15 residues. The CDR3: CASSPGGILVGEQYF. The CDR3 region has the DNA TGTGCCAGCAGCCCCGGAGGGATTCTTGTAGGCGAGCAGTACTTC.

The table lists this clonotype with many counts. The chain couples TRBV6-6 to TRBJ2-1, with no clear D. This CDR3 contains 13 residues. V lost 0 bases and J lost 9, with 9 bases in between. Germline values: CDR1 MNHNY, CDR2 SVGAGI (reference sequence). CDR3 amino acids: CASSYSWVSEQFF. CDR3 coding DNA: TGTGCCAGCAGTTACTCCTGGGTCAGTGAGCAGTTCTTC.

V is TRBV11-2 and J is TRBJ2-3, with TRBD2 as a possible D gene (5 bases). This CDR3 spans 17 amino acids. CDR1 and CDR2 from the germline V gene are SGHAT and FQNNGV. Trimming cost V 1 base and J 2 bases, with 16 bases left between them. CDR3 nucleotides: TGTGCCAGCAGCTTAGGGGGTTCCAGCGGAACCACAGATACGCAGTATTTT. Protein: CASSLGGSSGTTDTQYF.

This clonotype turned up a few times. The chain joins TRBV18 to TRBJ2-4, with 7 bases identical to TRBD1. V gave up 2 bases and J gave up 8 bases; unmatched junction bases: 15. Germline CDR1 KGHSH, CDR2 LQKENI. This CDR3 has 17 residues. The CDR3 region has the DNA TGTGCCAGCTCACCAACCGACAGGGTTTGGTCTGTCGACATTCAGTACTTC. Translation gives CASSPTDRVWSVDIQYF. Using reference TRBV18 and TRBJ2-4 for the parts outside the CDR3, the full variable domain is NAGVMQNPRHLVRRRGQEARLRCSPMKGHSHVYWYRQLPEEGLKFMVYLQKENIIDESGMPKERFSAEFPKEGPSILRIQQVVRGDSAAYFCASSPTDRVWSVDIQYFGAGTRLSVL.

This clonotype has a handful of counts. The chain joins TRBV19 to TRBJ2-6; 7 nucleotides match TRBD1. With V trimmed by 6 bases and J by 2 bases, 4 bases remained unmatched. The CDR3 has 15 residues. Germline V gene data show CDR1 as LNHDA and CDR2 as SQIVND (reference sequence). CDR3 region: CASRDRATGANVLTF. CDR3 sequence (DNA): TGTGCCAGTAGAGACAGGGCTACTGGGGCCAACGTCCTGACTTTC.

This sequence joins TRBV20-1 and TRBJ2-2, with a weak D call TRBD2 (6 bases). Trimming took 4 bases from V and 1 from J, leaving 10 bases between them. The CDR3 totals 14 residues. From germline, CDR1 is DFQATT and CDR2 SNEGSKA (reference sequence). CDR3 sequence (DNA): TGCAGTGCTACCGGGACTCTGAACACCGGGGAGCTGTTTTTT. As protein: CSATGTLNTGELFF.

The gene calls are TRBV20-1 and TRBJ2-3; D may be TRBD2 (5 bases). This CDR3 has 14 amino acids. V lost 6 bases to trimming and J lost 0 bases, with 13 bases between them. Germline values: CDR1 DFQATT, CDR2 SNEGSKA (reference sequence). This chain's CDR3 is CSAPGLSSTDTQYF. CDR3 bases: TGCAGTGCCCCCGGACTGTCTAGCACAGATACGCAGTATTTT.

Note on this clonotype: A much bigger clone sits one base away, suggesting this may be a read error. Given the absence of the conserved phenylalanine or tryptophan at the CDR3 end, a read error is likely. V gene TRBV5-1 combines with J gene TRBJ2-3; TRBD1 might be the D (6 bases). Germline assignment: CDR1 SGHRS and CDR2 YFSETQ. V lost 5 bases and J 3 bases, leaving 10 bases between the germline ends. This CDR3 comprises 13 residues. The chain's CDR3 is CASRVGQTDTQYS. The DNA of the CDR3 is TGCGCCAGCAGGGTCGGACAGACAGATACGCAGTATTCT.

The chain carries TRBV30 and TRBJ1-1; 8 nucleotides line up with TRBD1. The CDR3 runs 13 residues. The J segment lost 3 bases and the V segment lost 3 bases, leaving 3 bases of the junction unmatched. Germline V lookup: CDR1 GTSNPN, CDR2 SVGIG (reference sequence). CDR3 region: CAWSPQGDTEAFF. CDR3 sequence (DNA): TGTGCCTGGAGCCCACAGGGGGACACTGAAGCTTTCTTT.

The V gene is TRBV29-1, the J gene TRBJ2-4; D unclear. CDR3 length equals 12 residues. V dropped 2 bases and J dropped 5 bases, with 7 bases sitting between them. Germline assignment: CDR1 SQVTM and CDR2 ANQGSEA. The CDR3 sequence is CSVEHPQNIQYF. The CDR3 nucleotides read TGCAGCGTTGAACACCCCCAAAACATTCAGTACTTC.

This clonotype was found many times. The chain links TRBV29-1 to TRBJ1-4; 8 bases match TRBD1. Germline V gene sequence: CDR1 SQVTM, CDR2 ANQGSEA. The CDR3 totals 15 residues. Unmatched junction bases numbered 7, after V lost 2 bases and J lost 5 bases. The CDR3 protein is CSVESPTGENEKLFF. The CDR3 DNA sequence: TGCAGCGTTGAATCCCCGACAGGGGAGAATGAAAAACTGTTTTTT.

This clonotype was detected only a few times. The chain recombines TRBV6-6 with TRBJ1-2; D remains ambiguous. The CDR3 runs 13 residues. V lost 2 bases, J lost 4 bases, and 8 bases lay in between. Germline V gene sequence: CDR1 MNHNY, CDR2 SVGAGI (reference sequence). CDR3 nucleotide sequence: TGTGCCAGCAGTTACGGGGTGGCCTATGGCTACACCTTC. It codes for CASSYGVAYGYTF.

This clonotype was seen many times. V usage is TRBV12-3 or TRBV12-4 and J usage is TRBJ2-5; D unclear. V was cut by 5 bases and J by 5 bases, with 12 bases left in between. The length of the CDR3 is 13 residues. CDR3 sequence (DNA): TGTGCCAGCAGTCCGGCGATCGGGGAGACCCAGTACTTC. Translated, it gives CASSPAIGETQYF.

This clonotype was observed at least ten times. The chain is built from TRBV30 and TRBJ2-7; the match to TRBD1 covers 8 bases. CDR1 is GTSNPN and CDR2 is SVGIG in the germline V gene (reference sequence). Losses at the gene ends were 5 bases for V and 3 bases for J; bases not matched to a gene: 3. This CDR3 is 12 amino acids long. The CDR3 DNA reads TGTGCCTGGGGACAGGGCTTCTACGAGCAGTACTTC. It codes for CAWGQGFYEQYF.

This clonotype was counted a few times. The gene calls are TRBV7-2 and TRBJ2-7; the D gene could be TRBD1 or TRBD2 (6 bases each). Germline CDR1 SGHTA, CDR2 FQGNSA. The CDR3 consists of 15 residues. Trimming cost V 1 base and J 3 bases, with 13 bases left between them. CDR3 DNA sequence: TGTGCCAGCAGCTTAGGTGGGGGGCTAAACTACGAGCAGTACTTC. It translates to CASSLGGGLNYEQYF.